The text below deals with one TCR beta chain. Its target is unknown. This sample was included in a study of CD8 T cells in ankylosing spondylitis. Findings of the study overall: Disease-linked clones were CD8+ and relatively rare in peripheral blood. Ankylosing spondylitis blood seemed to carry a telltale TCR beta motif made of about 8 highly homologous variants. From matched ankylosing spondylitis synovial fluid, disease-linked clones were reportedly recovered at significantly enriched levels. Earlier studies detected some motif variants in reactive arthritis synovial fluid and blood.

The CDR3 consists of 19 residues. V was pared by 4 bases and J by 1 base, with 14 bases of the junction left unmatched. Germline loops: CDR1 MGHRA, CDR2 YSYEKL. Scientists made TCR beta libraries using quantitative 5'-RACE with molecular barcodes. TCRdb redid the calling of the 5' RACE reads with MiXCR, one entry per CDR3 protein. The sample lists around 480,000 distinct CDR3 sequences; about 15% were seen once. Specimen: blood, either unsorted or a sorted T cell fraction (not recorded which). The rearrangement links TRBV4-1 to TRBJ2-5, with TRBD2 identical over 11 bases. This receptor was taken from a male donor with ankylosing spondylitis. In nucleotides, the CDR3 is TGCGCCAGCAGCCCTCTACTAGCGGGGGAGAATTCCCGCCAAGAGACCCAGTACTTC. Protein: CASSPLLAGENSRQETQYF.